The 32 T cell receptor beta chains reported below all come from one sample, sequenced in a study of STAT5B mutations in CD4+ large granular lymphocyte leukemia. Some clones are missing from TCRdb's copy, which holds only in-frame ones; the method was immunoSEQ multiplex PCR. The top ten clones hold approximately 2.8% of a sample with around 30,000 clones, about four fifths of them seen once. The sample comprised CD4+ T cells from blood buffy coats. The source is a human donor in good health.

The genes are TRBV6-6 and TRBJ2-1, with 8 bases lining up with TRBD1. The CDR3 is 16 residues long. Germline CDR1 MNHNY, CDR2 SVGAGI (reference sequence). Trimming took 7 bases from V and 6 from J; bases not matched to a gene: 14. CDR3 nucleotide sequence: TGTGCCAGCAACACCCCCCAGGGGGCCTTGGGCAATGAGCAGTTCTTC. Encoded protein: CASNTPQGALGNEQFF.

The chain is built from TRBV7-2 and TRBJ2-1; 8 bases fit TRBD1. Germline V gives CDR1 SGHTA, CDR2 FQGNSA. The CDR3 is made up of 16 amino acids. J lost 4 bases, V lost 1 base, and 6 bases had no gene match. DNA of the CDR3: TGTGCCAGCAGCTTAGAAGGGACAGGCTCATACAATGAGCAGTTCTTC. Amino acid sequence: CASSLEGTGSYNEQFF.

The chain uses TRBV4-3 and TRBJ1-2; the D gene is possibly TRBD1 (5 bases). Germline loops: CDR1 LGHNA, CDR2 YSLEER. This CDR3 has 14 residues. V gave up 7 bases and J gave up 8 bases, with 20 bases separating them. The CDR3 region is CASNTLGGSRGYTF. The CDR3 nucleotides are TGCGCCAGCAATACCCTGGGGGGTTCCAGGGGCTACACCTTC.

The chain joins TRBV14 to TRBJ2-2; D is ambiguous. Germline-derived CDR1 and CDR2 are SGHDN and FVKESK. This CDR3 is built from 14 residues. The germline V and J ends were trimmed by 3 bases and 5 bases, with 10 bases remaining between them. CDR3 protein: CASSQLPDTGELFF. The CDR3 bases are TGTGCCAGCAGCCAGTTACCGGATACCGGGGAGCTGTTTTTT.

The V gene is TRBV29-1, the J gene TRBJ1-1, with D perhaps TRBD1 (5 bases). CDR1 and CDR2 from the germline V gene are SQVTM and ANQGSEA. CDR3 length: 13 amino acids. Trimming took 5 bases from V and 1 from J, leaving 11 bases between them. CDR3 DNA sequence: TGCAGCGTTTGGACAACCAGGAACACTGAAGCTTTCTTT. Protein sequence: CSVWTTRNTEAFF.

The chain links TRBV27 to TRBJ2-3, with D uncertain. In germline, CDR1 is MNHEY, CDR2 SMNVEV (reference sequence). The CDR3 consists of 13 residues. Trimming shortened V by 6 bases and J by 0 bases, and 7 bases separated the two germline ends. The CDR3 reads CASRWRSTDTQYF. The CDR3 DNA reads TGTGCCAGCAGATGGCGGAGCACAGATACGCAGTATTTT.

The rearrangement joins TRBV6-5 to TRBJ2-5; 9 nucleotides match TRBD1. V trimming: 2 bases; J trimming: 3 bases; junction bases outside the gene matches: 4. Germline V gene sequence: CDR1 MNHEY, CDR2 SVGAGI. The CDR3 has 15 residues. The DNA for the CDR3 is TGTGCCAGCAGTTACGGGGGACAGGGTGAAGAGACCCAGTACTTC. Residues: CASSYGGQGEETQYF.

This chain joins TRBV7-2 and TRBJ2-1, with TRBD2 matching over 12 bases. CDR3 length equals 15 residues. After removal of 2 bases from V and 7 bases from J, the junction contained 3 bases not matched to a gene. Germline CDR1 reads SGHTA; CDR2 reads FQGNSA. CDR3 coding DNA: TGTGCCAGCAGCTTAAAGCTAGCGGGGGGGAATGAGCAGTTCTTC. Translated, it gives CASSLKLAGGNEQFF.

V gene TRBV11-3 combines with J gene TRBJ2-7; D not resolved. The CDR3 has 13 residues. Germline loops: CDR1 SGHNT, CDR2 YENEEA. V was clipped by 1 base and J by 0 bases, with 4 bases between them. CDR3 in amino acids: CASSLGISYEQYF. The CDR3 DNA is TGTGCCAGCAGCTTAGGTATCTCCTACGAGCAGTACTTC.

In its sample, this clone was seen once. The chain joins TRBV4-1 to TRBJ2-7; no reliable D call. Germline lookup yields CDR1 MGHRA and CDR2 YSYEKL. V lost 4 bases, J lost 2 bases, and 15 bases lay in between. The CDR3 length is 15 residues. CDR3 loop: CASSRYHYGPYEQYF. The CDR3 nucleotides are TGCGCCAGCAGCCGCTACCACTACGGGCCCTACGAGCAGTACTTC.

V usage is TRBV27 and J usage is TRBJ2-1; 7 bases line up with TRBD1. The CDR3 runs to 13 residues. Germline V gene data show CDR1 as MNHEY and CDR2 as SMNVEV (reference sequence). Germline trimming cut 6 bases from V and 7 bases from J; bases unmatched to any gene: 6. DNA for the CDR3: TGTGCCAGCAGCCGGACAGGATCGAATGAGCAGTTCTTC. Protein product: CASSRTGSNEQFF.

The sample holds a few counts of this clone. The chain combines TRBV30 with TRBJ2-2; 11 bases are shared with TRBD1. CDR1 GTSNPN and CDR2 SVGIG come from the germline V gene (reference sequence). This CDR3 region has 16 residues. J lost 4 bases, V lost 2 bases, and 6 bases had no gene match. CDR3 coding DNA: TGTGCCTGGAGTTCGGGACAGGGGGGGTCCACCGGGGAGCTGTTTTTT. Its protein product is CAWSSGQGGSTGELFF.

The chain employs TRBV2 and TRBJ2-3; maybe TRBD1 (6 bases). Trimming removed 7 bases at V and 1 base at J, with 15 bases between. There are 15 residues in the CDR3. Germline CDR1 and CDR2: SNHLY and FYNNEI. Written as DNA, the CDR3 is TGTGCCAGCACTGTCTGGGCAGGGGGCACAGATACGCAGTATTTT. This sequence encodes CASTVWAGGTDTQYF.

The V call is TRBV11-3, the J call TRBJ2-1; 10 bases line up with TRBD2. The length of the CDR3 is 15 residues. From germline, CDR1 is SGHNT and CDR2 YENEEA. The V gene end was trimmed by 2 bases and the J gene end by 7 bases; junction bases not matched to a gene: 5. CDR3 loop: CASSLSGRAFNEQFF. In DNA, the CDR3 is TGTGCCAGCAGCTTAAGCGGGAGGGCGTTTAATGAGCAGTTCTTC.

The chain links TRBV11-2 to TRBJ2-1; TRBD2 is a possible D gene (6 bases). CDR3 length equals 15 residues. Trimming cost V 6 bases and J 2 bases, with 14 bases left between them. Germline V gene sequence: CDR1 SGHAT, CDR2 FQNNGV. In DNA, the CDR3 is TGTGCCAGCAGAAGAGGGAGGCACACCTACAATGAGCAGTTCTTC. It translates to CASRRGRHTYNEQFF.

The chain has TRBV5-1 and TRBJ2-6; D is possibly TRBD2 (5 bases). Germline CDR1 and CDR2: SGHRS and YFSETQ. Trimming removed 4 bases at V and 4 bases at J, with 12 bases between. The CDR3 sequence is 15 residues long. For the CDR3, the DNA is TGCGCCAGCAGCCCCGAGGGCTGGGGGGCCAACGTCCTGACTTTC. Translating gives CASSPEGWGANVLTF.

CDR3 sequence (DNA): TGTGCCAGCTCACCCCGGACAGACCGCAATGAGCAGTTCTTC. This codes for CASSPRTDRNEQFF. J is TRBJ2-1 and V is TRBV18, with a tentative D call TRBD1 (6 bases). CDR3 length: 14 residues. Per the germline V gene, CDR1 is KGHSH and CDR2 is LQKENI. V dropped 3 bases and J dropped 6 bases, with 12 bases sitting between them.

In its sample, this clone was seen a few times. V gene TRBV12-5 combines with J gene TRBJ2-1; weak D call: TRBD2 (5 bases). The germline V gene encodes CDR1 LGHNT and CDR2 FRNRAP. The V end lost 3 bases, the J end lost 9 bases, and 15 bases lay between the germline ends. The CDR3 spans 14 residues. The CDR3, as DNA: TGTGCTAGTGGTTTCCCCGGGGTTTTGGGTGAGCAGTTCTTC. Its protein is CASGFPGVLGEQFF.

Sample share makes this clone medium-sized. The rearrangement joins TRBV7-9 to TRBJ2-1; 11 nucleotides agree with TRBD2. CDR3 length equals 16 residues. CDR1 SEHNR and CDR2 FQNEAQ come from the germline V gene (reference sequence). J gave up 3 bases and V 5 bases, and 6 bases lay outside the gene matches. The CDR3 loop is CASSPPGLADYNEQFF. The CDR3 DNA is TGTGCCAGCAGCCCACCGGGACTAGCGGACTACAATGAGCAGTTCTTC.

The rearrangement links TRBV7-2 to TRBJ2-3, with D uncertain. The CDR3 consists of 14 residues. From germline, CDR1 is SGHTA and CDR2 FQGNSA. Trimming took off 1 base at V and 1 base at J, with 6 bases between the two ends. This chain's CDR3 is CASSLVGRTDTQYF. CDR3 in DNA: TGTGCCAGCAGCTTAGTAGGCCGCACAGATACGCAGTATTTT.

This clone was detected a few times. The rearrangement uses TRBV30 and TRBJ2-3; D is ambiguous. The germline V gene encodes CDR1 GTSNPN and CDR2 SVGIG (reference sequence). The CDR3 extends over 14 amino acids. V was cut by 0 bases and J by 10 bases, with 17 bases left in between. The CDR3, as DNA: TGTGCCTGGAGTGTAGGCAGAAGAGTGAGTGCGCAGTATTTT. Translated, it gives CAWSVGRRVSAQYF.

The CDR3 DNA reads TGTGCCAGCAGGGGGACAGGGGGCCCCAGCCAGCCCCAGCATTTT. As protein: CASRGTGGPSQPQHF. This chain uses TRBV2 with TRBJ1-5; 12 bases align to TRBD1. The CDR3 is 15 residues long. Unmatched junction bases numbered 7, after V lost 6 bases and J lost 7 bases. Germline CDR1 is SNHLY and CDR2 is FYNNEI.

The rearrangement links TRBV7-2 to TRBJ1-2, with TRBD1 matching over 7 bases. The CDR3 is made up of 13 amino acids. CDR1 is SGHTA and CDR2 is FQGNSA in the germline V gene. The junction had 3 bases not matched to a gene; V was cut back by 2 bases and J by 6 bases. The CDR3 loop reads CASSLNRGNGYTF. CDR3 coding DNA: TGTGCCAGCAGCTTAAACAGGGGTAATGGCTACACCTTC.

This clone has a handful of counts. In nucleotides, the CDR3 is TGTGCCAGTAGACTAGCGGGAACAGATACGCAGTATTTT. This sequence encodes CASRLAGTDTQYF. V is TRBV19 and J is TRBJ2-3; 10 nucleotides line up with TRBD2. Trimming took 6 bases from V and 3 from J; bases not matched to a gene: 0. The CDR3 has 13 amino acids. Germline lookup yields CDR1 LNHDA and CDR2 SQIVND (reference sequence).

This clone was observed a few times. The rearrangement uses TRBV19 and TRBJ2-7; 9 bases agree with TRBD1. V was pared by 3 bases and J by 0 bases, with 9 bases of the junction left unmatched. Looked up from germline, CDR1 is LNHDA and CDR2 is SQIVND (reference sequence). The CDR3 runs 17 residues. The CDR3 DNA sequence: TGTGCCAGTAGTATCCGCCCGGGGACAGGGAGCTCCTACGAGCAGTACTTC. Protein product: CASSIRPGTGSSYEQYF.

This clone occurred a few times. The chain is built from TRBV2 and TRBJ1-1; D remains ambiguous. The CDR3 sequence is 10 residues long. Germline-derived CDR1 and CDR2 are SNHLY and FYNNEI. Trimming shortened V by 3 bases and J by 4 bases, and 0 bases separated the two germline ends. The CDR3 reads CASSDTEAFF. The CDR3 nucleotides read TGTGCCAGCAGTGACACTGAAGCTTTCTTT.

The CDR3: CASSSLADGGGEQYF. In DNA form, the CDR3 reads TGTGCCAGCAGTTCCCTAGCTGACGGGGGGGGCGAGCAGTACTTC. The chain combines TRBV6-5 with TRBJ2-7; TRBD2 aligns across 8 bases. V was clipped by 4 bases and J by 6 bases; unmatched bases: 11. The CDR3 consists of 15 residues. Per the germline V gene, CDR1 is MNHEY and CDR2 is SVGAGI.

This clone was detected a few times. V usage is TRBV7-8 and J usage is TRBJ1-6; D remains ambiguous. The germline gives CDR1 SGHVS, CDR2 FQNEAQ. Trimming took 2 bases from V and 0 from J, leaving 14 bases between them. CDR3 length: 18 amino acids. This chain's CDR3 is CASSLSVIGSSYNSPLHF. The CDR3 DNA reads TGTGCCAGCAGCTTAAGCGTAATCGGGAGCTCCTATAATTCACCCCTCCACTTT.

J is TRBJ1-1 and V is TRBV6-6; a possible D gene is TRBD1 (5 bases). V was shortened by 1 base and J by 2 bases, with 8 bases between the two germline ends. Germline V gene data show CDR1 as MNHNY and CDR2 as SVGAGI (reference sequence). This CDR3 has 14 residues. Written as DNA, the CDR3 is TGTGCCAGCAGTTACTTAGGGGCTAACACTGAAGCTTTCTTT. Its translation is CASSYLGANTEAFF.

This chain uses TRBV25-1 with TRBJ2-4; perhaps TRBD1 as D (6 bases). CDR3 length: 14 residues. Germline V gene sequence: CDR1 MGHDK, CDR2 SYGVNS. The V gene lost 9 bases and the J gene lost 7 bases, with 19 bases spanning the gap. Here the CDR3 DNA reads TGTGCCAGTCAAGCGGAGGCCCAGGGGAACATTCAGTACTTC. Its translation is CASQAEAQGNIQYF.

The J gene is TRBJ1-1, the V gene TRBV7-2, with D perhaps TRBD1 (5 bases). The CDR3 is 16 residues long. V lost 3 bases and J 4 bases, leaving 18 bases between the germline ends. CDR1 is SGHTA, CDR2 FQGNSA, per germline. The CDR3 region has the DNA TGTGCCAGCAGCTTTGGATCAGGGCTTTTGGGCACTGAAGCTTTCTTT. It yields the protein CASSFGSGLLGTEAFF.

The chain joins TRBV10-3 to TRBJ2-1, with D hard to call. Germline V lookup: CDR1 ENHRY, CDR2 SYGVKD. CDR3 size: 18 residues. Trimming took 0 bases from V and 5 from J, leaving 20 bases between them. The CDR3 coding sequence is TGTGCCATCAGTGAGTCGACTCAGGTAGTTGGTCTCCACAATGAGCAGTTCTTC. Its protein product is CAISESTQVVGLHNEQFF.